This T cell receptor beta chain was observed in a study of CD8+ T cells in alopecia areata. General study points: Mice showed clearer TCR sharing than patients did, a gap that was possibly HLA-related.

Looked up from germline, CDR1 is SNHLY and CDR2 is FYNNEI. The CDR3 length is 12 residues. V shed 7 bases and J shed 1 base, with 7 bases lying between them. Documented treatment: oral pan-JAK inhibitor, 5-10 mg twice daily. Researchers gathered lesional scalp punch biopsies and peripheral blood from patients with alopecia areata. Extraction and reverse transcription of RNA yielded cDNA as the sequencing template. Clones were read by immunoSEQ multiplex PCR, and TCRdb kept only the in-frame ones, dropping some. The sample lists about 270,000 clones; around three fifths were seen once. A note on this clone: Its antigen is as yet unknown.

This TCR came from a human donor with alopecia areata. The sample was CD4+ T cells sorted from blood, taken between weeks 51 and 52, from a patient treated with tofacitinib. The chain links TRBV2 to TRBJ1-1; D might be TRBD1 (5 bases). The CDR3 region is CASKGQNTEAFF. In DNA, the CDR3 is TGTGCCAGCAAGGGGCAGAACACTGAAGCTTTCTTT.